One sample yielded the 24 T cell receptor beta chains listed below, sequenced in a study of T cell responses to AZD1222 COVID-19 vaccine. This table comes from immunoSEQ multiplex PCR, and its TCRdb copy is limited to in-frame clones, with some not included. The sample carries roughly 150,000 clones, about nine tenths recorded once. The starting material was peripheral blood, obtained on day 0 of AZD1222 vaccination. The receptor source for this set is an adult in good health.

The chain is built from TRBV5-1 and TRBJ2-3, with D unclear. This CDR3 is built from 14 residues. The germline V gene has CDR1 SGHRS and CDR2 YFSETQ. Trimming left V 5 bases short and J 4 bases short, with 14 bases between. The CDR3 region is CASRRTTAADTQYF. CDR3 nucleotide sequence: TGCGCCAGCAGGCGGACCACCGCGGCAGATACGCAGTATTTT.

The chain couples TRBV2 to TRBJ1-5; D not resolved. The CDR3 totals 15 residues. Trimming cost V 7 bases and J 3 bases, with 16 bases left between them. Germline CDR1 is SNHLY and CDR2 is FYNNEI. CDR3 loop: CASKASGNDNQPQHF. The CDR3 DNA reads TGTGCCAGCAAGGCCTCGGGAAATGACAATCAGCCCCAGCATTTT. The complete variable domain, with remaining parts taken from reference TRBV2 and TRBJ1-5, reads EPEVTQTPSHQVTQMGQEVILRCVPISNHLYFYWYRQILGQKVEFLVSFYNNEISEKSEIFDDQFSVERPDGSNFTLKIRSTKLEDSAMYFCASKASGNDNQPQHFGDGTRLSIL.

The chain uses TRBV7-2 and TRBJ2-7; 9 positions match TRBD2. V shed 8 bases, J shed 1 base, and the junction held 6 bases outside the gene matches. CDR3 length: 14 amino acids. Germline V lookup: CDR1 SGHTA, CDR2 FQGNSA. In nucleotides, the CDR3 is TGTGCCAGCCGACCGGGACTAGCTTCCTACGAGCAGTACTTC. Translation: CASRPGLASYEQYF.

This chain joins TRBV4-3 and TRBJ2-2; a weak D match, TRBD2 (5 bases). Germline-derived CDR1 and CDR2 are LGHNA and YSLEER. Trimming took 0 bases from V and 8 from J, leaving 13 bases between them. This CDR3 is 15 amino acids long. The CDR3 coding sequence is TGCGCCAGCAGCCAAGATCCGGGATTCAGGGGGGAGCTGTTTTTT. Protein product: CASSQDPGFRGELFF.

The CDR3 DNA follows: TGCGCCAGCAGCCGAGGGACAGGGCTCTCCGCGGCTTTCTTT. Residues: CASSRGTGLSAAFF. The V gene is TRBV4-3, the J gene TRBJ1-1; TRBD1 matches 9 bases. The V gene's germline CDR1 is LGHNA and CDR2 YSLEER. This CDR3 has 14 residues. The ends lost 4 bases at V and 11 bases at J; junction bases unmatched: 11.

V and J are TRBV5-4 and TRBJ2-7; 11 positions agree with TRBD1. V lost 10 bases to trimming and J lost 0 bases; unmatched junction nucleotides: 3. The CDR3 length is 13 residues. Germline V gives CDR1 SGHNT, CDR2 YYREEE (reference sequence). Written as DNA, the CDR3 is TGTGCCGCCGGGACAGGGGGCTCCTACGAGCAGTACTTC. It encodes CAAGTGGSYEQYF. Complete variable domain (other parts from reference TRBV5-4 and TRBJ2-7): ETGVTQSPTHLIKTRGQQVTLRCSSQSGHNTVSWYQQALGQGPQFIFQYYREEENGRGNFPPRFSGLQFPNYSSELNVNALELDDSALYLCAAGTGGSYEQYFGPGTRLTVT.

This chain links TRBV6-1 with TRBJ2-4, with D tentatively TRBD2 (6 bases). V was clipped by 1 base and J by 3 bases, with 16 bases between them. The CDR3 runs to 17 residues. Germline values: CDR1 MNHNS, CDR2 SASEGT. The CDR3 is CASSEVLQEGGKNIQYF. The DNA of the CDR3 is TGTGCCAGCAGTGAAGTCCTCCAGGAGGGTGGCAAAAACATTCAGTACTTC.

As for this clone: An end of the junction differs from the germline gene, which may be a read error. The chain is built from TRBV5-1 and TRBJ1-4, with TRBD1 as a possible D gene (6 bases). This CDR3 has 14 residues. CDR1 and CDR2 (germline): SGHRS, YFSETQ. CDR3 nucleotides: TGCGCCAGCAGTTTGGGGGGGCCCCTCGAAAAACTGTTTTTT. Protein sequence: CASSLGGPLEKLFF.

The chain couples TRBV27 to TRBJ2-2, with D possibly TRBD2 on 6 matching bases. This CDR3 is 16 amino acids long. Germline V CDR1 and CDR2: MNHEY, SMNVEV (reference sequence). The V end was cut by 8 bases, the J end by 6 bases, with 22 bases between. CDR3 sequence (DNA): TGTGCCAGCGGTTGGGGACGACTAGTACCCGCCGGGGAGCTGTTTTTT. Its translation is CASGWGRLVPAGELFF.

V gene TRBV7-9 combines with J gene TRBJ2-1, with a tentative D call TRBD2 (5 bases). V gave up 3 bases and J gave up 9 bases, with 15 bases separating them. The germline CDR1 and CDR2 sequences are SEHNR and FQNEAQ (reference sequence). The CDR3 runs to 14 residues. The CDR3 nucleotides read TGTGCCAGCAGCTTGGAGTTAAGCGGCCGTGAGCAGTTCTTC. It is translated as CASSLELSGREQFF.

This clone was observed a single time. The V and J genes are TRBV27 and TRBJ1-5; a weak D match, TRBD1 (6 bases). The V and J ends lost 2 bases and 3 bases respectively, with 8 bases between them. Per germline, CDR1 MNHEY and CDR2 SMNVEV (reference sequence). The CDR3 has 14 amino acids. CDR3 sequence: CASSLRGNNQPQHF. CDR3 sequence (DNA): TGTGCCAGCAGTTTAAGGGGGAACAATCAGCCCCAGCATTTT.

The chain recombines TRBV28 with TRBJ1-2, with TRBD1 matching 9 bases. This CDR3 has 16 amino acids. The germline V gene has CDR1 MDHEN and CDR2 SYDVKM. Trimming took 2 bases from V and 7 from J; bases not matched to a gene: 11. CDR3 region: CASSLVGGQGSFGYTF. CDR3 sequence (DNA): TGTGCCAGCAGTTTAGTCGGGGGACAGGGTAGTTTTGGCTACACCTTC.

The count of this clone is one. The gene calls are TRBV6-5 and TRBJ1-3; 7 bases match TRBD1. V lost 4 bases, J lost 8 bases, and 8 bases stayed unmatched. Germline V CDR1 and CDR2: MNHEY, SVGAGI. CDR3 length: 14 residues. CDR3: CASSLWTGGDTIYF. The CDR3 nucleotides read TGTGCCAGCAGTTTATGGACAGGAGGAGACACCATATATTTT.

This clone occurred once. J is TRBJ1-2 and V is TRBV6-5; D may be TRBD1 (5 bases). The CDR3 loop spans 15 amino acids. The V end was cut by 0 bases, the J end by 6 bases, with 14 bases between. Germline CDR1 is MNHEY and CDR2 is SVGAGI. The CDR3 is CASSYSGRAVDGYTF. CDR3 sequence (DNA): TGTGCCAGCAGTTACTCGGGCAGGGCCGTCGATGGCTACACCTTC.

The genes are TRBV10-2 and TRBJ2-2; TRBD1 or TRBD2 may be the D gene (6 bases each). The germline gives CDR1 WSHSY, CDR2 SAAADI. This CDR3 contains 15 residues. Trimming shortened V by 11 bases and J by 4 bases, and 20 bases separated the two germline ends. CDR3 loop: CACDGGPTATGELFF. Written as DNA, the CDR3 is TGCGCCTGTGACGGGGGCCCGACCGCCACCGGGGAGCTGTTTTTT.

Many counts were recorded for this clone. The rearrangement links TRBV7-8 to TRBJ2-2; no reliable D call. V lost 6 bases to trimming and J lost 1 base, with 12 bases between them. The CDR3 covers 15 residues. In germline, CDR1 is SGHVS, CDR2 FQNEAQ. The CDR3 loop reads CASSPWAGNTGELFF. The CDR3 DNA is TGTGCCAGCAGTCCATGGGCAGGGAACACCGGGGAGCTGTTTTTT.

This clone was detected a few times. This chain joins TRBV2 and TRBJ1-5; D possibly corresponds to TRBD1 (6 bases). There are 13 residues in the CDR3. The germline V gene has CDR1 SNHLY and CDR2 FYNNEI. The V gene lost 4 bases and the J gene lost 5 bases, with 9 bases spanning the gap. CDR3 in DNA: TGTGCCAGCAGTGTAAGGGGGGATCAGCCCCAGCATTTT. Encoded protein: CASSVRGDQPQHF.

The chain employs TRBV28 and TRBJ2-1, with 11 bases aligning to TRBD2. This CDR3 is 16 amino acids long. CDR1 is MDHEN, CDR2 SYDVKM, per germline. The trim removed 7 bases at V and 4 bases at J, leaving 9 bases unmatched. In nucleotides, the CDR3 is TGTGCCAGCAAGTCATCCGGGACTAGCGGTTACAATGAGCAGTTCTTC. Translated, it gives CASKSSGTSGYNEQFF.

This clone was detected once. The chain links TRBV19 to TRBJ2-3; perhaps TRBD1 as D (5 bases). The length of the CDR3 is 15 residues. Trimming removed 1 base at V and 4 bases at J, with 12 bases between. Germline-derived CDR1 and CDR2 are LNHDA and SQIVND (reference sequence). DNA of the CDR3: TGTGCCAGTAGTATAGGTTTAGGGGCCGCAGATACGCAGTATTTT. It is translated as CASSIGLGAADTQYF.

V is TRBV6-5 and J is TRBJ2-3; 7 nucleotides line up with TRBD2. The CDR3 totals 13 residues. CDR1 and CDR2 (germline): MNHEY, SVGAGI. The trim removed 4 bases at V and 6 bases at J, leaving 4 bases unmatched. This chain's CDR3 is CASSSAGEDTQYF. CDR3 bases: TGTGCCAGCAGTTCCGCGGGGGAGGATACGCAGTATTTT.

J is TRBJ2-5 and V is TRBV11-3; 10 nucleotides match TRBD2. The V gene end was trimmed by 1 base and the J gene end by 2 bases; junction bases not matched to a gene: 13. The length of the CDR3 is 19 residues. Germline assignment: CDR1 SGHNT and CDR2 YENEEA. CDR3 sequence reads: CASSLAGRESSGGQETQYF. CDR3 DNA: TGTGCCAGCAGCTTAGCGGGCAGGGAGTCTAGCGGGGGACAAGAGACCCAGTACTTC.

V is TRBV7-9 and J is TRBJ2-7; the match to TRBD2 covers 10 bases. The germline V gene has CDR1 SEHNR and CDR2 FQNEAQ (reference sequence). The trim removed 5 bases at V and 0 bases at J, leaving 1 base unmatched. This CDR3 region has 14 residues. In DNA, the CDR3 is TGTGCCAGCAGCGAGCGGGAGGGCTCCTACGAGCAGTACTTC. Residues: CASSEREGSYEQYF.

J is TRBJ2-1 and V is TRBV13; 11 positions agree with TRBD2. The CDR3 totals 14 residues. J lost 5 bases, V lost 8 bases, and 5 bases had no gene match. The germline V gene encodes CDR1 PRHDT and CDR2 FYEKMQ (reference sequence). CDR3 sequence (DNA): TGTGCCAGCCGACTAGCGGGAACCGACAATGAGCAGTTCTTC. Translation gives CASRLAGTDNEQFF.

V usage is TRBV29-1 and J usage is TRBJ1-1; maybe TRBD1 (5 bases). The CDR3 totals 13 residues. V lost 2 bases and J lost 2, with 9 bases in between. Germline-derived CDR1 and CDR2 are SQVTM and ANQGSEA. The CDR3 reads CSVERDPNTEAFF. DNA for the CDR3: TGCAGCGTTGAAAGGGACCCTAACACTGAAGCTTTCTTT.